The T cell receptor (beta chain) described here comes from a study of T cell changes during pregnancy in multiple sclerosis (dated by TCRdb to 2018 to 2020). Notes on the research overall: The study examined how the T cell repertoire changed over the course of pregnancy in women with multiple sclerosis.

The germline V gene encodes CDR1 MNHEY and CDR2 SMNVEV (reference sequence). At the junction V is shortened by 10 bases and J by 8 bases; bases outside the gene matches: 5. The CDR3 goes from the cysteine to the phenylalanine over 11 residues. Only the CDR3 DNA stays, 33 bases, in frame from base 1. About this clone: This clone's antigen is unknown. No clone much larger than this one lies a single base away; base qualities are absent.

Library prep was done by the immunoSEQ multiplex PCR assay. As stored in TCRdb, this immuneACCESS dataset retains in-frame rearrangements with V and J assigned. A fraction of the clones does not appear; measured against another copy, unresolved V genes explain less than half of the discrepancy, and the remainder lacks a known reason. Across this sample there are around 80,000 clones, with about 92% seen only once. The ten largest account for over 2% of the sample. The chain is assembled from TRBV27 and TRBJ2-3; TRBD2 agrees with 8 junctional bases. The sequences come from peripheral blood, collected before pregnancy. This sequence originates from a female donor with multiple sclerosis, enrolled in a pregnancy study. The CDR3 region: CATGGGSTQYF. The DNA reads TGTGCCACCGGGGGGGGCAGTACGCAGTATTTT.